This is a list of T cell receptor beta chains from one sample in a study of a mutant IDH1 vaccine in newly diagnosed glioma. Their recognized antigens are unknown. TCRdb's table, derived via immunoSEQ multiplex PCR, lists solely in-frame clones and lacks some. The repertoire includes tens of thousands of clones, more than 80% of them detected once, and 0.6% to 0.95% sits in the top ten. The input for sequencing was PBMCs, taken from a glioma patient whose treatment included an IDH1 peptide vaccine. These receptors were collected from a woman between 50 and 59 years old with glioma. The CDR3 runs from the conserved cysteine through the conserved F or W. Fields, in order: V gene, D gene, J gene, clone size, CDR3 DNA, CDR3 protein. A D gene is named only where the DNA matches it firmly. Not every row has a clone size; where given, it reads once, few, many or a size class.

TRBV28	TRBD1	TRBJ1-2	.	TGTGCCAGCAGTTTAAATTACAGGGGGTGGTATGGCTACACCTTC	CASSLNYRGWYGYTF
TRBV5-6	.	TRBJ1-1	.	TGTGCCAGCAGCTCCCTATTTCAGGGAAGGGGGGACACTGAAGCTTTCTTT	CASSSLFQGRGDTEAFF
TRBV18	.	TRBJ2-2	.	TGTGCCAGCTCAACTACAGGGCCGAACACCGGGGAGCTGTTTTTT	CASSTTGPNTGELFF
TRBV30	.	TRBJ1-2	.	TGTGCCAGCCCCCGGGGCGGATCTAACTATGGCTACACCTTC	CASPRGGSNYGYTF
TRBV29-1	.	TRBJ1-2	few	TGCAGCGTTGCGGGGTTCTATGGCTACACCTTC	CSVAGFYGYTF
TRBV7-8	TRBD2	TRBJ2-1	.	TGTGCCAGCAGGGCCGGGACTAGCGTTTACAATGAGCAGTTCTTC	CASRAGTSVYNEQFF
TRBV6-1	.	TRBJ2-1	.	TGTGCCAGCATTTCTAGAACTCCCTCCAATGAGCAGTTCTTC	CASISRTPSNEQFF
TRBV6-1	TRBD2	TRBJ2-7	.	TGTGCCAGCAGTGTCCCTTCCGGGAGGGGAGGAGAGTTCGAGCAGTACTTC	CASSVPSGRGGEFEQYF
TRBV4-1	.	TRBJ2-4	.	TGCGCCAGCAGCCAAGATATGGGGGGGCGAGGGCCAGCCAAAAACATTCAGTACTTC	CASSQDMGGRGPAKNIQYF
TRBV10-2	TRBD1	TRBJ2-3	.	TGCGCCACCCACGGGACAGGGAGCACAGATACGCAGTATTTT	CATHGTGSTDTQYF
TRBV6-1	.	TRBJ2-5	.	TGTGCCAGCAGTGAAAGCCCGGGCTGGACCCAGTACTTC	CASSESPGWTQYF
TRBV11-2	TRBD1	TRBJ1-2	.	TGTGCCAGCAGCCACTACTCGGGACAGAACTATGGCTACACCTTC	CASSHYSGQNYGYTF
TRBV28	TRBD1	TRBJ1-5	.	TGTGCCAGCAACCTACAGGGGCCTCAGCCCCAGCATTTT	CASNLQGPQPQHF
TRBV30	TRBD1	TRBJ1-4	few	TGTGCCTGGAGTGACAGGGGAGGTGAAAAACTGTTTTTT	CAWSDRGGEKLFF
TRBV18	TRBD1	TRBJ1-2	.	TGTGCCAGCTCACCAAGCCGACAGGGGGCGGACTATGGCTACACCTTC	CASSPSRQGADYGYTF
TRBV10-3	TRBD2	TRBJ2-7	.	TGTGCCATCAGGCGCGGGACTAGCTTCGACGAGCAGTACTTC	CAIRRGTSFDEQYF
TRBV18	.	TRBJ1-4	.	TGTGCCAGCTCACCACGACAGGCAACTAATGAAAAACTGTTTTTT	CASSPRQATNEKLFF
TRBV10-3	.	TRBJ1-6	.	TGTGCCATCAGTGAGTCGTGGGGGGACCGGAATTCACCCCTCCACTTT	CAISESWGDRNSPLHF